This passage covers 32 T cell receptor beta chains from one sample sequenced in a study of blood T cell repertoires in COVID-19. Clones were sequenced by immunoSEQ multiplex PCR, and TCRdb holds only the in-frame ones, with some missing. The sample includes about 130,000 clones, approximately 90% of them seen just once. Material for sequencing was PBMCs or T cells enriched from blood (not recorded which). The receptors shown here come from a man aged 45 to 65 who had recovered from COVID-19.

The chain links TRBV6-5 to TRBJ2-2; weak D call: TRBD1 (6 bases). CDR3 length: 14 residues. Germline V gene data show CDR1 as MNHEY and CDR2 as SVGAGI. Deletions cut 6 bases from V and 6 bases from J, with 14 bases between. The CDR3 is CASSPGHLSGELFF. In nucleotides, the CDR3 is TGTGCCAGCAGCCCGGGACACCTTTCCGGGGAGCTGTTTTTT.

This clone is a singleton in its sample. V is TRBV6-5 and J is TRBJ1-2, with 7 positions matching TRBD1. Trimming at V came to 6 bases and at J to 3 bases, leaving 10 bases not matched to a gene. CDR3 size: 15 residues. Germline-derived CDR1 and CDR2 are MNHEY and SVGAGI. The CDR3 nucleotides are TGTGCCAGCAGCCCGTATAATACAGGGGACTATGGCTACACCTTC. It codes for CASSPYNTGDYGYTF.

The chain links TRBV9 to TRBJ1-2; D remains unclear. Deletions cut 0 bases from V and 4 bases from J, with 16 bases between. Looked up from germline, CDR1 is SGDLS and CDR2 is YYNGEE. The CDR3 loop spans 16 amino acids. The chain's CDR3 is CASSVAGYDRGYGYTF. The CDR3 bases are TGTGCCAGCAGCGTAGCGGGCTACGATCGGGGCTATGGCTACACCTTC.

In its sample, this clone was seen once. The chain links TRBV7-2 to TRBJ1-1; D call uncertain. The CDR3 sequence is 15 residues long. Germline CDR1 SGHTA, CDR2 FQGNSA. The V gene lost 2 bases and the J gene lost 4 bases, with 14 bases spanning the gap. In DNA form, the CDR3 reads TGTGCCAGCAGCTTAATGCGGGGAAGTGGCACTGAAGCTTTCTTT. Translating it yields CASSLMRGSGTEAFF.

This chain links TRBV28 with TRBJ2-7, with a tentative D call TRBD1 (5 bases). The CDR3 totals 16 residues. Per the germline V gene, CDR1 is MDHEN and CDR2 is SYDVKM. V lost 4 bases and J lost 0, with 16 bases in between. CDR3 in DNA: TGTGCCAGCAGTTCCGCCTCTGCGACAGACTCCTACGAGCAGTACTTC. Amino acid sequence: CASSSASATDSYEQYF.

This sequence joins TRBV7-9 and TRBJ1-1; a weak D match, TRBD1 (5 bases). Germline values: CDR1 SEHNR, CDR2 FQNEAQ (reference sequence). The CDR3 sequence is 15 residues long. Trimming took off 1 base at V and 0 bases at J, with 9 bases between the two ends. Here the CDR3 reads CASSLEAGLNTEAFF. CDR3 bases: TGTGCCAGCAGCTTAGAAGCGGGACTGAACACTGAAGCTTTCTTT.

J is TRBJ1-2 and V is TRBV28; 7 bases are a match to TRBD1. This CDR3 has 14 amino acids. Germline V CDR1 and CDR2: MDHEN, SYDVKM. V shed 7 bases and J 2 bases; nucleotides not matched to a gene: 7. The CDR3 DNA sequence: TGTGCCAGCACCGGGACAGTGCTGAACTATGGCTACACCTTC. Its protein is CASTGTVLNYGYTF.

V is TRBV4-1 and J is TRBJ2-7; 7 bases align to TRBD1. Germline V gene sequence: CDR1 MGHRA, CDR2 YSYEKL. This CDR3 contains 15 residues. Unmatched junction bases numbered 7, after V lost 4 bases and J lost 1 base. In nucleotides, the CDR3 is TGCGCCAGCAGCCCAATCTGGACAGGTTCCTACGAGCAGTACTTC. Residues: CASSPIWTGSYEQYF.

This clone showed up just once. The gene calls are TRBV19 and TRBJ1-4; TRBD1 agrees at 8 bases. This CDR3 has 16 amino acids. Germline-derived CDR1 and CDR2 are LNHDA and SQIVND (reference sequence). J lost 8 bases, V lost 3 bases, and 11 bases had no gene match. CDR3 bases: TGTGCCAGTAGTATGATCAGGGGGCGCGGCGAAGAAAAACTGTTTTTT. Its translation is CASSMIRGRGEEKLFF.

The DNA of the CDR3 is TGTGCCAGCAGTCGAGACAGGCATAGAAACACCATATATTTT. This sequence encodes CASSRDRHRNTIYF. The rearrangement joins TRBV28 to TRBJ1-3; maybe TRBD1 (6 bases). The germline gives CDR1 MDHEN, CDR2 SYDVKM. Between the trimmed V and J ends, which lost 5 bases and 5 bases, there was a span of 13 bases. The CDR3 consists of 14 residues.

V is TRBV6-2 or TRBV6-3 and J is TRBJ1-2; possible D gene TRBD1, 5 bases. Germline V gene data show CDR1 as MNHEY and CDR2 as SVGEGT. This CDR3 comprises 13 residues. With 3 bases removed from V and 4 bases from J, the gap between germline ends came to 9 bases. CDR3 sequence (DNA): TGTGCCAGCAGTTATTCCGGGGGCTATGGCTACACCTTC. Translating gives CASSYSGGYGYTF.

The CDR3 loop reads CASSSGTGGLNYGYTF. DNA of the CDR3: TGTGCCAGCAGCTCCGGGACAGGGGGCCTTAACTATGGCTACACCTTC. J is TRBJ1-2 and V is TRBV7-8; TRBD1 matches 12 bases. This CDR3 comprises 16 residues. V shed 4 bases and J 1 base; nucleotides not matched to a gene: 4. Germline CDR1 and CDR2: SGHVS and FQNEAQ.

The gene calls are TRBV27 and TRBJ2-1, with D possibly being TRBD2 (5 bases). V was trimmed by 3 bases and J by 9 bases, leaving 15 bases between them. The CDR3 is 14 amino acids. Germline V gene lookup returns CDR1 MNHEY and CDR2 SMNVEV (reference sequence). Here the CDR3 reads CASSFLSFGGEQFF. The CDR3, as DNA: TGTGCCAGCAGTTTCCTATCCTTCGGAGGTGAGCAGTTCTTC.

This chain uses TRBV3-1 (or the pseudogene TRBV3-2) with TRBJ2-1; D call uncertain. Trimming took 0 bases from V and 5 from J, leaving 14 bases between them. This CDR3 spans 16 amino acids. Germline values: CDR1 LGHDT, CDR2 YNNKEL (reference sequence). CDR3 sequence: CASSQERRRRHNEQFF. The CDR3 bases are TGTGCCAGCAGCCAAGAACGGAGACGCCGACACAATGAGCAGTTCTTC.

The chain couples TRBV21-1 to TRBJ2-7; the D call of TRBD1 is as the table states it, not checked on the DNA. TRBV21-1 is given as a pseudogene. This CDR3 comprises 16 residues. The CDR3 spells CASSRRGDRGAYEQYV. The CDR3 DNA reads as TGTGCCAGCAGCAGACGAGGAGACAGGGGAGCCTACGAGCAGTACGTC.

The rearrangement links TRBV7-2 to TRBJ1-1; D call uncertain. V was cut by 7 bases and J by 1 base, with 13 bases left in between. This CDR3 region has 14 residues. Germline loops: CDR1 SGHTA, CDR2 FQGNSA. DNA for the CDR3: TGTGCCAGCACCTCCGGCGGTTCGAACACTGAAGCTTTCTTT. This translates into CASTSGGSNTEAFF.

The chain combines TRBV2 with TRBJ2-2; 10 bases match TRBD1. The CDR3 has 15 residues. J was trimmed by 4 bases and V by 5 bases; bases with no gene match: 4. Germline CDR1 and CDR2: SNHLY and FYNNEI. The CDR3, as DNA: TGTGCCAGCAGTAGGACAGGGGGGAGCACCGGGGAGCTGTTTTTT. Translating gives CASSRTGGSTGELFF.

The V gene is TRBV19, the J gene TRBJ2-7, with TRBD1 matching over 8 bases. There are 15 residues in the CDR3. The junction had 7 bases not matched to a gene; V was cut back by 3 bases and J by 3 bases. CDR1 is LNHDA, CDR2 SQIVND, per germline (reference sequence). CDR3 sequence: CASSISGQGLYEQYF. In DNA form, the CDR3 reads TGTGCCAGTAGTATTAGCGGACAGGGACTCTACGAGCAGTACTTC.

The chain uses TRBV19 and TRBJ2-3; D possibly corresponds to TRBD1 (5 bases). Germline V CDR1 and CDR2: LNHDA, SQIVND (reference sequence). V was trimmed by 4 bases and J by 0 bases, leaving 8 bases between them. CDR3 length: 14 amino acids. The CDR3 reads CASSRTISTDTQYF. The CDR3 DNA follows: TGTGCCAGTAGTAGGACAATTAGCACAGATACGCAGTATTTT.

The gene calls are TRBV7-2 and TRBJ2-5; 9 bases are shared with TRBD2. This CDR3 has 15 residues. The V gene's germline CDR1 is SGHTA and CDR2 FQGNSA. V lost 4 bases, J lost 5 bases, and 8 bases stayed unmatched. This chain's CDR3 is CASSSQRGAGETQYF. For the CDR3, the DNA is TGTGCCAGCAGCTCTCAGCGGGGGGCGGGGGAGACCCAGTACTTC.

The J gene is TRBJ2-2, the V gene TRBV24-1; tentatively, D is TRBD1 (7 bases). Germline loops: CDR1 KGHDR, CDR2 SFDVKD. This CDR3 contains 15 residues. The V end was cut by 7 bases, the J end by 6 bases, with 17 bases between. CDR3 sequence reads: CATRDRTGGAGELFF. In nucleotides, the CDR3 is TGTGCCACCAGGGACAGGACAGGCGGGGCCGGGGAGCTGTTTTTT.

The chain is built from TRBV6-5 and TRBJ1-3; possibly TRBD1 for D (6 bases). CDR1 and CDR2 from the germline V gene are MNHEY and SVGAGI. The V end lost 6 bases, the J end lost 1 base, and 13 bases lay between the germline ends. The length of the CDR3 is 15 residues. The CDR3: CASRTGGRSGNTIYF. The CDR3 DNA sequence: TGTGCCAGCAGAACGGGGGGGCGTTCTGGAAACACCATATATTTT.

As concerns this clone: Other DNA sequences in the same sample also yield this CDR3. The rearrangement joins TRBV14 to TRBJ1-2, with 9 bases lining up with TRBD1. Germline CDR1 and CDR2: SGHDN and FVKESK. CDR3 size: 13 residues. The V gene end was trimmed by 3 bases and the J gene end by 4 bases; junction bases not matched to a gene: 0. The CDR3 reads CASSQGQGYGYTF. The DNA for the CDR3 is TGTGCCAGCAGCCAGGGACAGGGCTATGGCTACACCTTC. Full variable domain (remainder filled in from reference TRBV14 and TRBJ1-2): EAGVTQFPSHSVIEKGQTVTLRCDPISGHDNLYWYRRVMGKEIKFLLHFVKESKQDESGMPNNRFLAERTGGTYSTLKVQPAELEDSGVYFCASSQGQGYGYTFGSGTRLTVV.

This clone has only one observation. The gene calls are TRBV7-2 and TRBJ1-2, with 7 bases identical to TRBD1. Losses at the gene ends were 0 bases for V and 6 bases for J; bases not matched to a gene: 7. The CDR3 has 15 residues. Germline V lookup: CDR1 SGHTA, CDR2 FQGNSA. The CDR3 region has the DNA TGTGCCAGCAGCTTAGCCAACGGACAGGTCAATGGCTACACCTTC. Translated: CASSLANGQVNGYTF.

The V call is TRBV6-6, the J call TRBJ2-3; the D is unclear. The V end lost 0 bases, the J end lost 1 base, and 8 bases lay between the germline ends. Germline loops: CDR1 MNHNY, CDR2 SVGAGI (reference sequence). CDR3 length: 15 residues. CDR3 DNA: TGTGCCAGCAGTTACTCCCCCTTCGGCACAGATACGCAGTATTTT. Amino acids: CASSYSPFGTDTQYF.

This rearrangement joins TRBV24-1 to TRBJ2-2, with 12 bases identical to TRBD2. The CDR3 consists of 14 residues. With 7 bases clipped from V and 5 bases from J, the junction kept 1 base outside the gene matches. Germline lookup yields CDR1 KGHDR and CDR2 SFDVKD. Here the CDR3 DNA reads TGTGCCACCAGAACTAGCGGGGGGACCGGGGAGCTGTTTTTT. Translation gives CATRTSGGTGELFF.

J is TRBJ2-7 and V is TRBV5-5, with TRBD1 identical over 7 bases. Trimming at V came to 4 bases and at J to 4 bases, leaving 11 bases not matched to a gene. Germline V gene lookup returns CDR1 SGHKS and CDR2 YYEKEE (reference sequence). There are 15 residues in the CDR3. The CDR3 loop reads CASSPGQNPRYEQYF. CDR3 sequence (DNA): TGTGCCAGCAGCCCGGGACAGAACCCTAGGTACGAGCAGTACTTC.

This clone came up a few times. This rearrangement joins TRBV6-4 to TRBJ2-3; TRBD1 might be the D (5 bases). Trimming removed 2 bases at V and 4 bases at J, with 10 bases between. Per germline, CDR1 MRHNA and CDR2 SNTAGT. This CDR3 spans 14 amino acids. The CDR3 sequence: CASSDRGPPDTQYF. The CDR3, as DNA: TGTGCCAGCAGTGACAGGGGCCCCCCAGATACGCAGTATTTT.

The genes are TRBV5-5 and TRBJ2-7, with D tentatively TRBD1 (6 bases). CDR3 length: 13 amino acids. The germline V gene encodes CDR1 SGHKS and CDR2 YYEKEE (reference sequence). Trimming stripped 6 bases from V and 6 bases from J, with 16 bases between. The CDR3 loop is CASTSQQGSEQYV. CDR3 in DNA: TGTGCCAGCACCTCCCAACAGGGATCCGAGCAGTACGTC.

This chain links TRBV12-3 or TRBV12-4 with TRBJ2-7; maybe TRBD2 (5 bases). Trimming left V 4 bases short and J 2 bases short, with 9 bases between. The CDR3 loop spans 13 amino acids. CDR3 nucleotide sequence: TGTGCCAGCAGTTCCACCGGGACCTACGAGCAGTACTTC. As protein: CASSSTGTYEQYF.

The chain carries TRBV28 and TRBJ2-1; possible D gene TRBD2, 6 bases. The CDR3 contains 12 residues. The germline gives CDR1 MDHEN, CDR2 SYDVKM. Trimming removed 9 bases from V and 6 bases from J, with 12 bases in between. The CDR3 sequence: CASLREANEQFF. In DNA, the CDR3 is TGTGCCAGTCTCAGGGAGGCCAATGAGCAGTTCTTC.

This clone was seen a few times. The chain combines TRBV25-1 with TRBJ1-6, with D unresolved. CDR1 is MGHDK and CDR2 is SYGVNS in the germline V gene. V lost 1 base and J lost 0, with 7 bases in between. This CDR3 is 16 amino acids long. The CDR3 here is CASSELGSSYNSPLHF. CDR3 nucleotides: TGTGCCAGCAGTGAATTGGGGAGCTCCTATAATTCACCCCTCCACTTT. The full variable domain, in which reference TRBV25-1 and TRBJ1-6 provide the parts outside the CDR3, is EADIYQTPRYLVIGTGKKITLECSQTMGHDKMYWYQQDPGMELHLIHYSYGVNSTEKGDLSSESTVSRIRTEHFPLTLESARPSHTSQYLCASSELGSSYNSPLHFGNGTRLTVT.